These T cell receptor beta chains were read from a single sample in a study of blood T cells in healthy people across ages. Via MiXCR, TCRdb re-called the 5' RACE reads, giving one row per CDR3 protein. The sample lists under 950,000 distinct CDR3 sequences, approximately 22% occurring once. Sequenced input: blood. These receptors all stem from an older man in good health. CDR3s leave out the opening cysteine and the closing phenylalanine or tryptophan. Each record gives: V gene, clone size, J gene, CDR3 protein. Clone size appears in some rows only: once, few, many, or a class for an expanded clone.

TRBV6-6	NA	TRBJ2-3	ASSSYSGRLADTQY
TRBV20-1	NA	TRBJ2-5	SATWTGWETQY
TRBV6-6	NA	TRBJ2-4	ASSYGGMNIQY
TRBV12-3/TRBV12-4	few	TRBJ2-7	ASSLSAGGPYEQY
TRBV5-5	few	NA	ASSLVGSSHEQF
TRBV20-1	few	TRBJ1-5	SAGGQGNQPQH
TRBV12-3/TRBV12-4	few	TRBJ2-2	ASSFPAGELF
TRBV13	few	TRBJ1-6	ASSLEGGQGRNSPLH
TRBV10-3	NA	TRBJ2-1	AIRGGDNEQF
TRBV10-3	NA	TRBJ2-1	AISEAVRVASYNEQF
TRBV11-2	NA	TRBJ2-6	ASSLVGRVSGANVLT
TRBV7-2	few	TRBJ1-2	ASSLVPGDHGYT
TRBV7-9	NA	TRBJ2-3	ASSFRVPSTDTQY
TRBV28	many	TRBJ2-3	ATGHSTDTQY
TRBV12-3/TRBV12-4	NA	TRBJ2-5	ASRRLEETQY
TRBV6-2/TRBV6-3	once	TRBJ2-1	ASSYSREASYNEQF
TRBV20-1	few	TRBJ1-3	SARDRRAGNTIY
TRBV20-1	few	TRBJ2-3	SAGLRRTDTQY
TRBV7-2	few	TRBJ2-2	ASSLRLADNTGELF
TRBV5-1	NA	TRBJ1-5	ASSPLPSNQPQH
TRBV5-1	NA	TRBJ1-2	ASSQTDRLYGYT
TRBV12-3/TRBV12-4	few	TRBJ1-3	ASSPQGAYGNTIY
TRBV4-3	NA	TRBJ2-4	ASSFVSGQNIQY
TRBV5-1	few	TRBJ1-4	ASSLDTDEKLF
TRBV12-3/TRBV12-4	few	TRBJ2-5	ASSFTEYQETQY
TRBV9	NA	TRBJ1-2	ASSYGTAYGYT
TRBV5-1	few	TRBJ2-7	ASSLAASGGLDYYEQY
TRBV11-1	few	NA	ASSVSGGREGNEQF
TRBV20-1	NA	TRBJ2-2	SARADRANRRTGELF
TRBV7-9	NA	TRBJ2-1	ASSPMGLTNNEQF
TRBV5-6	NA	NA	ASSSYREQY
TRBV10-2	few	TRBJ2-7	ASRPTGTGDREQY
TRBV7-9	NA	TRBJ1-1	ASSLAGIGGTEAF